One sample yielded the 26 T cell receptor beta chains listed below, sequenced in a study of cytomegalovirus exposure and HLA in healthy donors (dated by TCRdb to 2016 to 2017). The library was generated by the immunoSEQ multiplex PCR assay. A mixture of 60 forward primers for TCR Vbeta segments and 13 reverse primers for TCR Jbeta segments was used in the multiplex PCR. As stored in TCRdb, this immuneACCESS dataset retains in-frame rearrangements with V and J assigned. A fraction of the clones does not appear; measured against another copy, unresolved V genes explain less than half of the discrepancy, and the remainder lacks a known reason. For this sample the table gives roughly 250,000 clones, of which just under 85% were detected only once. The ten most abundant clones make up roughly 2% of the sample. Input material: PBMCs. These receptors all come from a woman between 40 and 50 years old in good health and CMV-seropositive.

Turning to this clone: Sequence at one end of the junction differs from germline and may be a read error. The chain links TRBV7-6 to TRBJ2-1, with 9 bases matching TRBD2. This CDR3 comprises 15 residues. CDR1 is SGHVS and CDR2 is FNYEAQ in the germline V gene. CDR3 DNA: TGTGCCAGCAGCGTAGCGGGAGTCTTGGGCAATGAGCAGTTCTTC. Translating it yields CASSVAGVLGNEQFF.

The chain is built from TRBV27 and TRBJ1-2; D is undetermined. This CDR3 is built from 13 residues. The V gene lost 5 bases and the J gene lost 3 bases, with 10 bases spanning the gap. Germline values: CDR1 MNHEY, CDR2 SMNVEV (reference sequence). CDR3 loop: CASSRGLDYGYTF. Written as DNA, the CDR3 is TGTGCCAGCAGTAGAGGGTTGGACTATGGCTACACCTTC.

The chain carries TRBV11-2 and TRBJ2-3; no clear D gene. V was trimmed by 7 bases and J by 6 bases, leaving 8 bases between them. CDR1 is SGHAT, CDR2 FQNNGV, per germline. This CDR3 is 11 amino acids long. In nucleotides, the CDR3 is TGTGCCAGCACCCCCGGGGATACGCAGTATTTT. This codes for CASTPGDTQYF.

The rearrangement uses TRBV28 and TRBJ1-1; D unresolved. The germline V gene has CDR1 MDHEN and CDR2 SYDVKM. This CDR3 spans 15 amino acids. V was cut by 2 bases and J by 1 base, with 11 bases left in between. The DNA for the CDR3 is TGTGCCAGCAGTTTACCGGGTTTGGCGAACACTGAAGCTTTCTTT. Its translation is CASSLPGLANTEAFF.

The chain uses TRBV5-6 and TRBJ1-5; 10 positions agree with TRBD1. V lost 4 bases, J lost 3 bases, and 4 bases stayed unmatched. CDR1 and CDR2 from the germline V gene are SGHDT and YYEEEE. This CDR3 is 15 amino acids long. The CDR3 DNA reads TGTGCCAGCAGCCAGGGACAGGGGACCAATCAGCCCCAGCATTTT. Its protein is CASSQGQGTNQPQHF.

The chain recombines TRBV4-2 with TRBJ1-3; 7 nucleotides align to TRBD1. The germline V gene encodes CDR1 LGHNA and CDR2 YNFKEQ. J was trimmed by 3 bases and V by 4 bases; bases with no gene match: 15. There are 18 residues in the CDR3. The DNA of the CDR3 is TGTGCCAGCAGCCCCGACTTCGACAGGGAGCTTGGTGGAAACACCATATATTTT. This gives the protein CASSPDFDRELGGNTIYF.

This clone showed up just once. The chain employs TRBV5-4 and TRBJ2-1, with a weak D call TRBD2 (5 bases). In germline, CDR1 is SGHNT, CDR2 YYREEE (reference sequence). This CDR3 has 13 amino acids. V lost 2 bases and J 8 bases, leaving 11 bases between the germline ends. The chain's CDR3 is CASSFGVADEQFF. The CDR3 DNA reads TGTGCCAGCAGCTTCGGGGTGGCTGATGAGCAGTTCTTC.

The genes are TRBV7-2 and TRBJ2-5; D is unresolved. The CDR3 is 15 amino acids. CDR1 SGHTA and CDR2 FQGNSA come from the germline V gene. V was shortened by 1 base and J by 4 bases, with 13 bases between the two germline ends. CDR3 residues: CASSLGSTPRETQYF. The CDR3 DNA follows: TGTGCCAGCAGCTTAGGGAGCACTCCGAGAGAGACCCAGTACTTC.

The CDR3 protein is CASSLVVGGVNLGTEAFF. The CDR3 DNA reads TGTGCCAGCAGCTTAGTAGTTGGCGGGGTTAATTTGGGTACTGAAGCTTTCTTT. This chain connects TRBV7-2 to TRBJ1-1; D not resolved. Per the germline V gene, CDR1 is SGHTA and CDR2 is FQGNSA. There are 18 residues in the CDR3. Trimming shortened V by 1 base and J by 5 bases, and 23 bases separated the two germline ends.

The chain joins TRBV30 to TRBJ1-5; D gene ambiguous. This CDR3 is 18 amino acids long. Germline-derived CDR1 and CDR2 are GTSNPN and SVGIG (reference sequence). V was trimmed by 2 bases and J by 4 bases, leaving 24 bases between them. CDR3 sequence (DNA): TGTGCCTGGAGTTTTGGCGGATCCCAGAGGTCCCAAAATCAGCCCCAGCATTTT. It translates to CAWSFGGSQRSQNQPQHF.

This clone was seen more than once but under ten times. This chain links TRBV5-4 with TRBJ1-1; 9 positions match TRBD1. Germline-derived CDR1 and CDR2 are SGHNT and YYREEE (reference sequence). This CDR3 is built from 15 residues. J gave up 1 base and V 2 bases, and 3 bases lay outside the gene matches. As DNA, the CDR3 is TGTGCCAGCAGCTTAATGGGACAGGGGAACACTGAAGCTTTCTTT. As protein: CASSLMGQGNTEAFF.

The sample holds one count of this clone. This chain links TRBV6-6 with TRBJ2-1, with a possible D match to TRBD2 (6 bases). Germline lookup yields CDR1 MNHNY and CDR2 SVGAGI (reference sequence). The CDR3 is 15 residues long. The V end lost 2 bases, the J end lost 4 bases, and 12 bases lay between the germline ends. CDR3 residues: CASSYSSGWYNEQFF. DNA of the CDR3: TGTGCCAGCAGTTACAGTAGCGGATGGTACAATGAGCAGTTCTTC.

The chain recombines TRBV5-1 with TRBJ2-1; a possible D gene is TRBD1 (6 bases). In germline, CDR1 is SGHRS, CDR2 YFSETQ. V was cut by 2 bases and J by 2 bases, with 11 bases left in between. There are 15 residues in the CDR3. CDR3 DNA sequence: TGCGCCAGCAGCTTCCTAGGGGGACCCTACAATGAGCAGTTCTTC. Its translation is CASSFLGGPYNEQFF.

The chain is built from TRBV15 and TRBJ2-7, with 7 bases identical to TRBD1. The CDR3 extends over 15 amino acids. CDR1 LNHNV and CDR2 YYDKDF come from the germline V gene (reference sequence). J was trimmed by 3 bases and V by 0 bases; bases with no gene match: 5. In DNA, the CDR3 is TGTGCCACCAGCAGAGATCAGAACAGGGGCTACGAGCAGTACTTC. Its translation is CATSRDQNRGYEQYF.

This clone was detected only a few times. The chain is built from TRBV4-1 and TRBJ2-1; TRBD1 might be the D (6 bases). The CDR3 is 15 amino acids. Germline CDR1 and CDR2: MGHRA and YSYEKL. The ends were cut back, 1 base at V and 7 bases at J, with 14 bases in the middle. CDR3 residues: CASSQVETGLNEQFF. CDR3 DNA: TGCGCCAGCAGCCAAGTTGAGACAGGCTTAAATGAGCAGTTCTTC.

This clone was picked up one time. The V call is TRBV5-6, the J call TRBJ1-4; D gene ambiguous. The CDR3 consists of 16 residues. Trimming left V 2 bases short and J 4 bases short, with 15 bases between. CDR1 SGHDT and CDR2 YYEEEE come from the germline V gene. The CDR3 here is CASSFYGAGINEKLFF. DNA for the CDR3: TGTGCCAGCAGCTTCTATGGCGCAGGCATTAATGAAAAACTGTTTTTT.

About this clone itself: Other DNA sequences in the same sample also yield this CDR3. The rearrangement joins TRBV7-3 to TRBJ1-1; a weak D match, TRBD1 (5 bases). The V end was cut by 3 bases, the J end by 1 base, with 6 bases between. Germline V gene data show CDR1 as SGHTA and CDR2 as FQGTGA. There are 13 residues in the CDR3. CDR3 residues: CASSLQGNTEAFF. The CDR3 DNA reads TGTGCCAGCAGCTTGCAGGGGAACACTGAAGCTTTCTTT.

The V and J genes are TRBV5-1 and TRBJ2-3, with no clear D. Germline V lookup: CDR1 SGHRS, CDR2 YFSETQ. The CDR3 is 13 residues long. V was trimmed by 0 bases and J by 3 bases, leaving 5 bases between them. Written as DNA, the CDR3 is TGCGCCAGCAGCTTGGACTTAACAGATACGCAGTATTTT. It yields the protein CASSLDLTDTQYF. The complete variable domain, with remaining parts taken from reference TRBV5-1 and TRBJ2-3, reads KAGVTQTPRYLIKTRGQQVTLSCSPISGHRSVSWYQQTPGQGLQFLFEYFSETQRNKGNFPGRFSGRQFSNSRSEMNVSTLELGDSALYLCASSLDLTDTQYFGPGTRLTVL.

This clone was found once. CDR3 in DNA: TGTGCCAGCAGCTGGACTCCAACCTATGGCTACACCTTC. This gives the protein CASSWTPTYGYTF. The chain employs TRBV6-5 and TRBJ1-2, with no clear D. V lost 6 bases and J 4 bases, leaving 12 bases between the germline ends. Germline-derived CDR1 and CDR2 are MNHEY and SVGAGI. This CDR3 comprises 13 residues.

The chain combines TRBV7-6 with TRBJ2-7; 7 bases map to TRBD1. CDR3 size: 13 residues. J gave up 0 bases and V 4 bases, and 0 bases lay outside the gene matches. Germline loops: CDR1 SGHVS, CDR2 FNYEAQ. CDR3 sequence (DNA): TGTGCCAGCAGCTGGACAGGCTCCTACGAGCAGTACTTC. The encoded protein is CASSWTGSYEQYF.

This chain uses TRBV11-3 with TRBJ1-2; 8 nucleotides line up with TRBD1. The CDR3 spans 14 residues. Germline-derived CDR1 and CDR2 are SGHNT and YENEEA. The J segment lost 5 bases and the V segment lost 5 bases, leaving 7 bases of the junction unmatched. CDR3 loop: CASSRGQEPYGYTF. In DNA form, the CDR3 reads TGTGCCAGCAGCAGGGGACAGGAGCCGTATGGCTACACCTTC.

This clone was detected a few times. The rearrangement links TRBV18 to TRBJ2-7, with D possibly matching TRBD1 (5 bases). The length of the CDR3 is 14 residues. Trimming took off 2 bases at V and 6 bases at J, with 14 bases between the two ends. Germline V gives CDR1 KGHSH, CDR2 LQKENI. The CDR3 nucleotides are TGTGCCAGCTCACCAATTGGTCAGGGCGCCGAGCAGTACTTC. Protein sequence: CASSPIGQGAEQYF.

The chain has TRBV29-1 and TRBJ2-1; 9 nucleotides match TRBD2. Germline values: CDR1 SQVTM, CDR2 ANQGSEA. V lost 7 bases, J lost 7 bases, and 11 bases stayed unmatched. The CDR3 contains 14 residues. This CDR3 reads CSARGGRAVNEQFF. The CDR3 region has the DNA TGCAGCGCAAGGGGCGGGAGGGCCGTAAATGAGCAGTTCTTC.

The chain combines TRBV29-1 with TRBJ2-2, with 8 bases that match TRBD1. Trimming removed 4 bases from V and 6 bases from J; junction bases left unmatched: 7. CDR1 is SQVTM and CDR2 is ANQGSEA in the germline V gene. The CDR3 runs to 14 residues. In DNA form, the CDR3 reads TGCAGCGTTGTTCGGCAGGGGGCGTCCGGGGAGCTGTTTTTT. Translated, it gives CSVVRQGASGELFF.

This sequence joins TRBV9 and TRBJ2-3; TRBD2 matches 12 bases. The CDR3 is 15 amino acids. After removal of 7 bases from V and 2 bases from J, the junction contained 5 bases not matched to a gene. The germline CDR1 and CDR2 sequences are SGDLS and YYNGEE. CDR3 DNA: TGTGCCAGCCGACGGACTAGCGGGATCACAGATACGCAGTATTTT. This codes for CASRRTSGITDTQYF.

The chain is built from TRBV28 and TRBJ2-7; the D is unclear. Germline lookup yields CDR1 MDHEN and CDR2 SYDVKM. The CDR3 length is 12 residues. V lost 1 base, J lost 4 bases, and 5 bases lay in between. The CDR3 protein is CASSLFPYEQYF. The CDR3 coding sequence is TGTGCCAGCAGTTTATTTCCTTACGAGCAGTACTTC.